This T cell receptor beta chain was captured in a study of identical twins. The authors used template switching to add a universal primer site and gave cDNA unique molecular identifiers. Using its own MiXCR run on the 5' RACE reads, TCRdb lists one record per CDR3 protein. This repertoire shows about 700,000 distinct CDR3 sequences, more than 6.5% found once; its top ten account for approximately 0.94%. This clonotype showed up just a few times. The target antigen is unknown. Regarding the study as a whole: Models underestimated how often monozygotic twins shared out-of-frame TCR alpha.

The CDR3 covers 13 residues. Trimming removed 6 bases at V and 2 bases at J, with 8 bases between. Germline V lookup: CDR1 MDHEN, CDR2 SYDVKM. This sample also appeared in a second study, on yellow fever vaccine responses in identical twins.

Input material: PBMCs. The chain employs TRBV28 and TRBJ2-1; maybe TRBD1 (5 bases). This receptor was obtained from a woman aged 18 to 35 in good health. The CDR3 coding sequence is TGTGCCAGCAGGGACACAGCCTACAATGAGCAGTTCTTC. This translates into CASRDTAYNEQFF.